The 14 T cell receptor beta chains below come from one sample, sequenced in a study of spatial heterogeneity in lung cancer. The time point was: blood at routine non-recurrence follow-up after resection. Whole RNA obtained from tumor, nontumor lung or frozen PBMC underwent sequencing without sorting. TCRdb independently ran MiXCR on the 5' RACE reads; one entry per CDR3 protein. The sample shows under 30,000 distinct CDR3 sequences, around 6.1% of them seen only once. Sample: PBMCs, taken at follow-up. The receptors stem from a male donor with early-stage non-small cell lung cancer.

The V and J genes are TRBV25-1 and TRBJ2-7; the match to TRBD2 covers 14 bases. The CDR3 spans 17 residues. The V and J ends lost 5 bases and 10 bases, in that order; junction bases with no gene match: 16. CDR1 is MGHDK and CDR2 is SYGVNS in the germline V gene. The CDR3, as DNA: TGTGCCAGCAGTCCGCAATGGGGGGGACTAGCGGGGGCCCGTCAGTACTTC. Its translation is CASSPQWGGLAGARQYF.

This clonotype was counted ten times or more. The chain couples TRBV6-2 or TRBV6-3 to TRBJ2-3; 9 bases line up with TRBD1. Germline trimming cut 8 bases from V and 5 bases from J; bases unmatched to any gene: 5. Germline CDR1 reads MNHEY; CDR2 reads SVGEGT. This CDR3 comprises 13 residues. The CDR3 sequence is CASEQGAIDTQYF. The CDR3 DNA sequence: TGTGCCAGCGAACAGGGGGCCATAGATACGCAGTATTTT.

This clonotype was detected many times. V usage is TRBV12-3 or TRBV12-4 and J usage is TRBJ2-5; 8 bases match TRBD1. CDR3 length equals 14 residues. The junction had 8 bases not matched to a gene; V was cut back by 6 bases and J by 5 bases. CDR3 DNA: TGTGCCAGCAGATTTAGTACAGGGGGGGAGACCCAGTACTTC. Translating it yields CASRFSTGGETQYF.

This clonotype was picked up a small number of times. The chain combines TRBV19 with TRBJ2-1; 13 bases are shared with TRBD2. The CDR3 contains 14 residues. Germline V gene data show CDR1 as LNHDA and CDR2 as SQIVND (reference sequence). V gave up 8 bases and J gave up 7 bases; unmatched junction bases: 5. The CDR3 DNA follows: TGTGCCAGTGAGACTAGCGGGAGGCAAAATGAGCAGTTCTTC. Translating gives CASETSGRQNEQFF.

The chain couples TRBV18 to TRBJ2-6; 8 bases align to TRBD1. V shed 6 bases and J 2 bases; nucleotides not matched to a gene: 9. Germline CDR1 is KGHSH and CDR2 is LQKENI. The length of the CDR3 is 17 residues. The CDR3 nucleotides are TGTGCCAGCTCCCTAGGACAGGGAAGCCCTGGGGCCAACGTCCTGACTTTC. Protein sequence: CASSLGQGSPGANVLTF.

This clonotype was seen many times. The J gene is TRBJ2-1, the V gene TRBV2, with 9 bases lining up with TRBD2. This CDR3 has 19 amino acids. With V trimmed by 2 bases and J by 1 base, 12 bases remained unmatched. Looked up from germline, CDR1 is SNHLY and CDR2 is FYNNEI. CDR3 amino acids: CASSESSSSGVGSYNEQFF. CDR3 DNA: TGTGCCAGCAGTGAATCATCCTCTAGCGGGGTAGGATCCTACAATGAGCAGTTCTTC.

This clonotype has a handful of counts. The CDR3 DNA follows: TGTGCCAGCAGCTTCGAGGTTCTGAGCCAAAACATTCAGTACTTC. Translation gives CASSFEVLSQNIQYF. The V gene is TRBV7-2, the J gene TRBJ2-4; D is undetermined. In germline, CDR1 is SGHTA, CDR2 FQGNSA. V lost 3 bases and J 5 bases, leaving 14 bases between the germline ends. The CDR3 is made up of 15 amino acids.

This clonotype was observed at least ten times. The chain joins TRBV12-3 or TRBV12-4 to TRBJ2-1; D possibly corresponds to TRBD1 (5 bases). Trimming removed 3 bases at V and 5 bases at J, with 14 bases between. There are 15 residues in the CDR3. The DNA for the CDR3 is TGTGCCAGCAGTTTTTCTCAGGGTACAAACAATGAGCAGTTCTTC. Its translation is CASSFSQGTNNEQFF.

This clonotype came up many times. V and J are TRBV3-1 and TRBJ2-2; unclear D gene. Trimming took off 1 base at V and 0 bases at J, with 9 bases between the two ends. Looked up from germline, CDR1 is LGHDT and CDR2 is YNNKEL (reference sequence). The CDR3 consists of 16 residues. The CDR3 nucleotides read TGTGCCAGCAGCCAAGCACACTCCTCGAACACCGGGGAGCTGTTTTTT. Translation gives CASSQAHSSNTGELFF. Full variable domain (missing parts from reference TRBV3-1 and TRBJ2-2): DTAVSQTPKYLVTQMGNDKSIKCEQNLGHDTMYWYKQDSKKFLKIMFSYNNKELIINETVPNRFSPKSPDKAHLNLHINSLELGDSAVYFCASSQAHSSNTGELFFGEGSRLTVL.

This clonotype was seen ten or more times. The CDR3 DNA sequence: TGTGCCAGCAGTGAATTCTCAGGAGCCTCTGGAAACACCATATATTTT. Translated, it gives CASSEFSGASGNTIYF. V gene TRBV25-1 combines with J gene TRBJ1-3; unclear D gene. The CDR3 extends over 16 amino acids. CDR1 MGHDK and CDR2 SYGVNS come from the germline V gene. V gave up 1 base and J gave up 0 bases, with 10 bases separating them.

This clonotype is medium-sized (0.01 to 0.1%) within its sample. The chain carries TRBV7-6 and TRBJ2-6, with D possibly being TRBD1 (5 bases). CDR1 SGHVS and CDR2 FNYEAQ come from the germline V gene. The germline V and J ends were trimmed by 1 base and 0 bases, with 10 bases remaining between them. The CDR3 is 17 residues long. CDR3 nucleotides: TGTGCCAGCAGCTTAGATTTCAGGGCCTCTGGGGCCAACGTCCTGACTTTC. As protein: CASSLDFRASGANVLTF.

Many counts were recorded for this clonotype. The chain uses TRBV6-2 or TRBV6-3 and TRBJ1-1; D unclear. Germline V gives CDR1 MNHEY, CDR2 SVGEGT. This CDR3 is 14 amino acids long. Trimming shortened V by 6 bases and J by 2 bases, and 13 bases separated the two germline ends. The CDR3 spells CASRLHLANTEAFF. In DNA form, the CDR3 reads TGTGCCAGCAGATTACACCTCGCCAACACTGAAGCTTTCTTT.

V and J are TRBV3-1 and TRBJ1-2; D call uncertain. V dropped 3 bases and J dropped 0 bases, with 11 bases sitting between them. The length of the CDR3 is 15 residues. Looked up from germline, CDR1 is LGHDT and CDR2 is YNNKEL (reference sequence). The CDR3 sequence: CASSQEGTTNYGYTF. The CDR3 nucleotides read TGTGCCAGCAGCCAGGAGGGAACTACTAACTATGGCTACACCTTC.

This clonotype was observed many times. The chain couples TRBV14 to TRBJ2-6; D may correspond to TRBD1 or TRBD2 (6 bases each). Germline V gene lookup returns CDR1 SGHDN and CDR2 FVKESK. The CDR3 has 15 amino acids. Deletions cut 4 bases from V and 2 bases from J, with 9 bases between. The CDR3 DNA is TGTGCCAGCAGCCGCGGGACACCTGGGGCCAACGTCCTGACTTTC. Its translation is CASSRGTPGANVLTF. The full variable domain, in which reference TRBV14 and TRBJ2-6 provide the parts outside the CDR3, is EAGVTQFPSHSVIEKGQTVTLRCDPISGHDNLYWYRRVMGKEIKFLLHFVKESKQDESGMPNNRFLAERTGGTYSTLKVQPAELEDSGVYFCASSRGTPGANVLTFGAGSRLTVL.